Included here is one T cell receptor beta chain sequence, with context. The target antigen is unknown. This sample stems from a study of post-analysis software for immune sequencing data. Study context: Some patients lacked subtype; others had relapsing-remitting, secondary progressive or progressive-relapsing disease.

Presence of unique molecular identifiers characterized the TCR beta cDNA libraries. MiXCR was run by TCRdb on the PCR reads, yielding one entry per CDR3 protein. The table has more than 500,000 distinct CDR3 sequences, around 31% seen once. Study-level findings and limits: TRBV5-6, TRBV5-1 and TRBV20-1 were among five TRBV segments more frequent in patients than controls.

The length of the CDR3 is 17 residues. V was trimmed by 0 bases and J by 0 bases, leaving 14 bases between them. In germline, CDR1 is SGHDN, CDR2 FVKESK. The sequenced sample was blood. V usage is TRBV14 and J usage is TRBJ1-2, with D maybe TRBD1 (6 bases). The sequence derives from a girl aged 2-17 years with multiple sclerosis. Here the CDR3 reads CASSQDLGGGTNYGYTF. The CDR3 DNA follows: TGTGCCAGCAGCCAAGATCTCGGAGGGGGGACTAACTATGGCTACACCTTC.